The following is a T cell receptor (beta chain) sequence with its context. The V gene's germline CDR1 is SGDLS and CDR2 YYNGEE. Trimming took off 4 bases at V and 4 bases at J, with 16 bases between the two ends. The CDR3 has 15 amino acids. Method: immunoSEQ multiplex PCR; TCRdb's copy keeps in-frame clones and lacks some. The table has over 200,000 clones, around 80% seen once. The data belong to a study of blood T cell repertoires in COVID-19. For the study at large: Sources were T cells, B-cell-depleted T cells, or PBMCs; the material itself was cDNA or gDNA.

This rearrangement joins TRBV9 to TRBJ2-3; possibly TRBD1 for D (6 bases). What was sequenced was peripheral blood. The clonotype was recovered from a woman of 80 years or more with active or convalescent COVID-19. The CDR3 DNA reads TGTGCCAGCAGCTTTAGGGGGAGTCCGGCAGATACGCAGTATTTT. Translated, it gives CASSFRGSPADTQYF.